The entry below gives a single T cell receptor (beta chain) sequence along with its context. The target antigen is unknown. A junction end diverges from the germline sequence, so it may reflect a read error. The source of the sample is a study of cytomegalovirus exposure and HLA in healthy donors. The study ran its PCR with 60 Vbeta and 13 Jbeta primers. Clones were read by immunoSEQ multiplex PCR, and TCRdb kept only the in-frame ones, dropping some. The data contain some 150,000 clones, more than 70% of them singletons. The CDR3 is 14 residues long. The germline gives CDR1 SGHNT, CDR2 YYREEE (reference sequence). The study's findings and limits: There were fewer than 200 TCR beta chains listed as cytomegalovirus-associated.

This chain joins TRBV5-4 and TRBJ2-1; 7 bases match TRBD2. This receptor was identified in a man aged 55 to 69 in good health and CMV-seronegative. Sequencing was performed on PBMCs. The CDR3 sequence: CASNLGLVYDEQFF. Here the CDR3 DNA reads TGTGCCAGCAACCTTGGACTAGTCTACGATGAGCAGTTCTTC.